This T cell receptor (beta chain) was recorded in a study of CD8 T cells in Susac syndrome. Looking at the study overall: Clinically active disease was present in about six of the sequenced Susac syndrome patients. 8 or 9 of these patients were in remission.

The study, taken as a whole, reports: An acknowledgment was made by the study that its TCR sequencing and HLA analysis involved relatively few individuals.

In the case of this clonotype: Its antigen is unidentified.

Germline CDR1 reads LGHNT; CDR2 reads FRNRAP. This CDR3 comprises 16 residues. Unmatched junction bases numbered 9, after V lost 3 bases and J lost 5 bases. Bulk CD8+ and CD4+ cells came from magnetic negative isolation; CD8+ TEMRA by FACS. RNA in amounts of about 0.45 to 1 ug was reverse transcribed with random hexamers. Each CDR3 protein is one row after TCRdb ran MiXCR on the immunoSEQ multiplex PCR reads. Of 150,000 to 200,000 distinct CDR3 sequences in the sample, about 93% were seen once. The chain uses TRBV12-5 and TRBJ2-5; 10 bases line up with TRBD2. The receptor was isolated from a human donor with Susac syndrome. Sample: CD4+ T cells from PBMCs. CDR3 sequence reads: CASGFGSGGFGETQYF. The CDR3, as DNA: TGTGCTAGTGGTTTTGGTAGCGGGGGGTTCGGGGAGACCCAGTACTTC.